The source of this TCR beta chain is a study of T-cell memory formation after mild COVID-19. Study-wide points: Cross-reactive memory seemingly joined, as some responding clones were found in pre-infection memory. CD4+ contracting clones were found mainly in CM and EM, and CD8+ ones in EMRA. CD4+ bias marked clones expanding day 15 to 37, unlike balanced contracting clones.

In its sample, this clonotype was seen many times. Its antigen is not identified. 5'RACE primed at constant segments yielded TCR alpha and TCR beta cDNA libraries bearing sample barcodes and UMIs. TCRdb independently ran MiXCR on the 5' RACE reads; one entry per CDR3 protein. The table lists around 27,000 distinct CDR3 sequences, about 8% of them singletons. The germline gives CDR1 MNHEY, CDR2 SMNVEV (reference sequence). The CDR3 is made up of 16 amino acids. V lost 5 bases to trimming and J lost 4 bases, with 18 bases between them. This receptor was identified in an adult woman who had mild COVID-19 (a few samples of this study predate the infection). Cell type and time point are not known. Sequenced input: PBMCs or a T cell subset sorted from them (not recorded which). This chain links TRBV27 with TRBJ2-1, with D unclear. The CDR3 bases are TGTGCCAGCAGTACCGCTCTCAAGCCCCCTTACAATGAGCAGTTCTTC. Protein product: CASSTALKPPYNEQFF.